These 9 T cell receptor beta chains were all obtained from the same sample, sequenced in a study of cytomegalovirus exposure and HLA in healthy donors (dated by TCRdb to between 2016 and 2019). To prepare the library, the immunoSEQ multiplex PCR assay was applied. For the multiplex PCR, a mixture combining 60 forward primers for TCR Vbeta segments and 13 reverse primers for TCR Jbeta segments was used. TCRdb carries this immuneACCESS record with in-frame sequences only. Its versions omit some clonotypes, under half of them owing to an unresolved V gene in the studies checked, with the rest unexplained. This sample comprises fewer than 200,000 clones, approximately 80% of them detected only once. Of the sample, roughly 4.5% is held by the ten largest clones. The sequencing input was PBMCs. These TCRs come from a woman aged 45-59 years in good health and CMV-seropositive.

This clone was seen a handful of times. The gene calls are TRBV18 and TRBJ1-3, with D uncertain. CDR1 is KGHSH and CDR2 is LQKENI in the germline V gene. Trimming left V 6 bases short and J 8 bases short, with 17 bases between. CDR3 length: 14 amino acids. The CDR3 region has the DNA TGTGCCAGCTCCCTGGGAGTACTCGAGGACACCATATATTTT. Translation: CASSLGVLEDTIYF.

The chain carries TRBV7-2 and TRBJ2-7, with D unresolved. V lost 1 base and J lost 2, with 15 bases in between. Germline V gene sequence: CDR1 SGHTA, CDR2 FQGNSA. The CDR3 is 16 amino acids. CDR3 DNA: TGTGCCAGCAGCTTAGGGCAATTAAGATCCCCCTACGAGCAGTACTTC. Translating it yields CASSLGQLRSPYEQYF.

The J gene is TRBJ1-3, the V gene TRBV7-2; D is unresolved. With 5 bases removed from V and 0 bases from J, the gap between germline ends came to 14 bases. The germline V gene encodes CDR1 SGHTA and CDR2 FQGNSA. This CDR3 has 16 residues. The DNA of the CDR3 is TGTGCCAGCAGCGCCGCCCCGGGGAACTCTGGAAACACCATATATTTT. Its translation is CASSAAPGNSGNTIYF.

The chain couples TRBV18 to TRBJ2-7; D perhaps matches TRBD2 (5 bases). V shed 5 bases and J shed 6 bases, with 14 bases lying between them. Germline CDR1 is KGHSH and CDR2 is LQKENI. This CDR3 contains 13 residues. In DNA, the CDR3 is TGTGCCAGCTCATCCGCCGGGGATACCGAGCAGTACTTC. Translating gives CASSSAGDTEQYF.

The chain links TRBV5-4 to TRBJ2-1, with no clear D. This CDR3 has 11 residues. V was pared by 2 bases and J by 8 bases, with 5 bases between. The germline V gene has CDR1 SGHNT and CDR2 YYREEE (reference sequence). CDR3 sequence (DNA): TGTGCCAGCAGCTTTCCCGATGAGCAGTTCTTC. Translation gives CASSFPDEQFF.

Notes on this clone: This sample also contains other DNA sequences that code for the same CDR3. This chain joins TRBV18 and TRBJ2-1; 12 nucleotides line up with TRBD2. V shed 3 bases, J shed 7 bases, and the junction held 4 bases outside the gene matches. The CDR3 is made up of 15 amino acids. Germline loops: CDR1 KGHSH, CDR2 LQKENI. Here the CDR3 DNA reads TGTGCCAGCTCACCTCTAGCGGGGGGGCCGAATGAGCAGTTCTTC. The encoded protein is CASSPLAGGPNEQFF.

With regard to this clone: The same CDR3 arises from other DNA sequences in this sample as well. This sequence joins TRBV18 and TRBJ2-7; 8 nucleotides agree with TRBD2. The CDR3 is 13 residues long. After removal of 2 bases from V and 3 bases from J, the junction contained 0 bases not matched to a gene. CDR1 and CDR2 (germline): KGHSH, LQKENI. CDR3 residues: CASSPSGSYEQYF. The DNA for the CDR3 is TGTGCCAGCTCACCAAGCGGGAGCTACGAGCAGTACTTC.

The chain is built from TRBV18 and TRBJ2-5; no clear D. V was clipped by 4 bases and J by 3 bases, with 6 bases between them. CDR1 KGHSH and CDR2 LQKENI come from the germline V gene. The length of the CDR3 is 12 residues. The CDR3 coding sequence is TGTGCCAGCTCACTCACTAAAGAGACCCAGTACTTC. It is translated as CASSLTKETQYF.

This chain connects TRBV7-9 to TRBJ2-1, with D perhaps matching TRBD2 (5 bases). The germline V gene encodes CDR1 SEHNR and CDR2 FQNEAQ (reference sequence). The CDR3 has 15 residues. V lost 6 bases and J 5 bases, leaving 17 bases between the germline ends. CDR3 protein: CASSMAGLGNNEQFF. The CDR3 region has the DNA TGTGCCAGCAGTATGGCGGGCCTGGGGAACAATGAGCAGTTCTTC.